Sequencing of this T cell receptor beta chain was carried out in a study of OX40 agonist ivuxolimab in advanced cancers. The CDR3 is 20 residues long. CDR1 MDHEN and CDR2 SYDVKM come from the germline V gene. J lost 6 bases, V lost 6 bases, and 18 bases had no gene match. With respect to this clone: Its target is not known.

Produced via immunoSEQ multiplex PCR; TCRdb's table is partial and in-frame only. The table records more than 35,000 clones, 76% of them present only once. Findings and limits, study-wide: Fewer expanded clones were found on average in CD4+ than in CD8+ T cells.

The sequences come from CD4+ or CD8+ T cells sorted from blood, collected in a trial of the OX40 agonist ivuxolimab. The sequence was collected from an adult with an advanced solid tumor such as melanoma, head and neck, liver or kidney cancer. The V call is TRBV28, the J call TRBJ2-1; 15 nucleotides agree with TRBD2. The CDR3 DNA follows: TGTGCCAGCAGCCTACCTAATGGACTAGCGGGGGGGGAACATTTCAATGAGCAGTTCTTC. As protein: CASSLPNGLAGGEHFNEQFF.